A single sample gave rise to the 2 T cell receptor beta chains below, sequenced in a study of cytomegalovirus exposure and HLA in healthy donors. The PCR contained 60 Vbeta and 13 Jbeta primers. Data came from immunoSEQ multiplex PCR; TCRdb stores just in-frame clones and leaves some out. The table includes 180,000 or so clones, 80% detected once. Sequenced sample: PBMCs. Source of these receptors: a girl between 10 and 17 years old in good health and CMV-seropositive.

The J gene is TRBJ2-5, the V gene TRBV5-1, with TRBD2 matching 7 bases. After removal of 0 bases from V and 3 bases from J, the junction contained 8 bases not matched to a gene. The germline gives CDR1 SGHRS, CDR2 YFSETQ. The CDR3 spans 16 residues. CDR3 sequence: CASSLGTLAEKETQYF. In DNA form, the CDR3 reads TGCGCCAGCAGCTTGGGGACTCTAGCGGAGAAAGAGACCCAGTACTTC. The full variable domain, rest sourced from reference TRBV5-1 and TRBJ2-5, is KAGVTQTPRYLIKTRGQQVTLSCSPISGHRSVSWYQQTPGQGLQFLFEYFSETQRNKGNFPGRFSGRQFSNSRSEMNVSTLELGDSALYLCASSLGTLAEKETQYFGPGTRLLVL.

The chain joins TRBV6-1 to TRBJ2-7; 8 bases align to TRBD1. The V segment lost 3 bases and the J segment 7 bases; nucleotides outside the gene matches: 2. The CDR3 sequence is 12 residues long. Per the germline V gene, CDR1 is MNHNS and CDR2 is SASEGT. The CDR3 reads CASSDRGQEQYF. In DNA form, the CDR3 reads TGTGCCAGCAGTGACAGGGGGCAGGAGCAGTACTTC.